These 4 T cell receptor beta chains were all obtained from the same sample, sequenced in a study of blood T cells in healthy people across ages. For the second PCR, which ran for 7 to 11 cycles, a sample-barcoded 5' primer and a J-beta primer mix were used. TCRdb redid the calling of the 5' RACE reads with MiXCR, one entry per CDR3 protein. The sample contains some 1.4 million distinct CDR3 sequences, 42% of which appear only once. Source material: blood. The receptors stem from a woman younger than 30 in good health.

The V and J genes are TRBV7-6 and TRBJ2-7; TRBD1 matches 10 bases. Germline V gene data show CDR1 as SGHVS and CDR2 as FNYEAQ. This CDR3 spans 15 amino acids. After removal of 5 bases from V and 8 bases from J, the junction contained 12 bases not matched to a gene. The CDR3 DNA is TGTGCCAGCAGCCCCTTGAGGGGACAGGGGCTTAAGCAGTACTTC. Translated, it gives CASSPLRGQGLKQYF. Filled out from reference TRBV7-6 and TRBJ2-7, the complete variable domain reads GAGVSQSPRYKVTKRGQDVALRCDPISGHVSLYWYRQALGQGPEFLTYFNYEAQQDKSGLPNDRFSAERPEGSISTLTIQRTEQRDSAMYRCASSPLRGQGLKQYFGPGTRLTVT.

The gene calls are TRBV7-8 and TRBJ2-4, with 9 positions matching TRBD2. The J call may be mistaken, given a closer DNA end match to TRBJ2-7. CDR3 length equals 16 residues. Germline V gene data show CDR1 as SGHVS and CDR2 as FQNEAQ. CDR3 amino acids: CASSLSAGGVLREQYF. The DNA of the CDR3 is TGTGCCAGCAGCTTATCCGCGGGAGGGGTCTTACGCGAGCAGTACTTC.

This rearrangement joins TRBV5-1 to TRBJ2-5, with TRBD2 identical over 7 bases. This CDR3 region has 14 residues. Germline V gives CDR1 SGHRS, CDR2 YFSETQ. J gave up 11 bases and V 4 bases, and 14 bases lay outside the gene matches. CDR3 bases: TGCGCCAGCAGCCTCCGGACTAGTTTCTATGAGCAGTACTTC. Its protein product is CASSLRTSFYEQYF. Filled out from reference TRBV5-1 and TRBJ2-5, the complete variable domain reads KAGVTQTPRYLIKTRGQQVTLSCSPISGHRSVSWYQQTPGQGLQFLFEYFSETQRNKGNFPGRFSGRQFSNSRSEMNVSTLELGDSALYLCASSLRTSFYEQYFGPGTRLLVL.

This clonotype was recorded a few times. The rearrangement links TRBV18 to TRBJ2-1, with 9 bases aligning to TRBD2. The germline V gene encodes CDR1 KGHSH and CDR2 LQKENI. V gave up 2 bases and J gave up 4 bases; unmatched junction bases: 3. CDR3 length: 15 amino acids. DNA of the CDR3: TGTGCCAGCTCACCAGGGACTAGCAGGTACAATGAGCAGTTCTTC. Its protein product is CASSPGTSRYNEQFF.